The 18 T cell receptor beta chains listed next were all sequenced from one sample in a study of neurological immune-mediated disorders. Each CDR3 protein gets one entry after TCRdb re-called the 5' RACE reads with MiXCR. The sample yields 32,000 or so distinct CDR3 sequences, 9.5% to 13% seen once. Sequencing input: PBMCs. The source is a woman aged 60 to 75 in good health.

This clonotype was seen just once. The J gene is TRBJ2-2, the V gene TRBV6-1; a possible D gene is TRBD2 (5 bases). V was trimmed by 6 bases and J by 7 bases, leaving 18 bases between them. CDR1 MNHNS and CDR2 SASEGT come from the germline V gene. The CDR3 spans 15 residues. The CDR3 DNA reads as TGTGCCAGCAGCCTTCTAGCCCCAGACATCGGGGAGCTGTTTTTT. Amino acid sequence: CASSLLAPDIGELFF.

This clonotype came up many times. V is TRBV7-9 and J is TRBJ2-2, with 13 positions matching TRBD2. CDR3 size: 17 residues. V lost 3 bases and J lost 3; bases outside the gene matches: 4. Per the germline V gene, CDR1 is SEHNR and CDR2 is FQNEAQ (reference sequence). The DNA for the CDR3 is TGTGCCAGCAGCTTGACTAGCGGGGGGCCCGACACCGGGGAGCTGTTTTTT. Translating gives CASSLTSGGPDTGELFF.

This clonotype was detected many times. The V and J genes are TRBV7-9 and TRBJ2-5, with 7 nucleotides matching TRBD2. Looked up from germline, CDR1 is SEHNR and CDR2 is FQNEAQ (reference sequence). V dropped 7 bases and J dropped 0; count of bases not matched to a gene: 8. This CDR3 is built from 15 residues. CDR3 loop: CASTPSLADQETQYF. As DNA, the CDR3 is TGTGCCAGCACCCCCAGCCTAGCGGACCAAGAGACCCAGTACTTC.

With respect to this clonotype: A much larger clone differs from this one at a single base, so this may be a read error. V gene TRBV20-1 combines with J gene TRBJ2-1, with a weak D call TRBD2 (6 bases). The CDR3 is made up of 12 amino acids. Germline V gene data show CDR1 as DFQATT and CDR2 as SNEGSKA (reference sequence). Trimming shortened V by 0 bases and J by 12 bases, and 12 bases separated the two germline ends. CDR3 sequence: CSARDRVGGQFF. The CDR3, as DNA: TGCAGTGCTAGAGATAGGGTCGGGGGGCAGTTCTTC.

This clonotype showed up many times. The rearrangement links TRBV20-1 to TRBJ2-2; 11 nucleotides match TRBD2. This CDR3 spans 16 amino acids. V lost 6 bases to trimming and J lost 0 bases; unmatched junction nucleotides: 6. Germline-derived CDR1 and CDR2 are DFQATT and SNEGSKA (reference sequence). The CDR3 region has the DNA TGCAGTGCCAAACTAGCGGGGGCCTCGAACACCGGGGAGCTGTTTTTT. Amino acids: CSAKLAGASNTGELFF.

This clonotype came up many times. A read error may explain this, as a much larger clone is one base away. The gene calls are TRBV6-4 and TRBJ2-6; TRBD1 or TRBD2 may be the D gene (6 bases each). Germline CDR1 reads MRHNA; CDR2 reads SNTAGT. The CDR3 is made up of 14 amino acids. CDR3 in amino acids: CVTGGGSGANVLTF. CDR3 DNA sequence: TGTGTCACCGGAGGGGGATCTGGGGCCAACGTCCTGACTTTC.

This clonotype was recorded a few times. V usage is TRBV2 and J usage is TRBJ2-3, with 9 bases matching TRBD2. J gave up 6 bases and V 6 bases, and 4 bases lay outside the gene matches. Looked up from germline, CDR1 is SNHLY and CDR2 is FYNNEI. The CDR3 is 13 amino acids. CDR3 region: CASSWTSDDTQYF. The CDR3 DNA reads TGTGCCAGCAGCTGGACTAGCGATGATACGCAGTATTTT.

At least ten counts were recorded for this clonotype. The chain couples TRBV18 to TRBJ1-4, with D possibly being TRBD1 (5 bases). This CDR3 is built from 14 residues. Looked up from germline, CDR1 is KGHSH and CDR2 is LQKENI. V was pared by 2 bases and J by 8 bases, with 12 bases between. In DNA form, the CDR3 reads TGTGCCAGCTCACCAGGACAAGGAGGAGAAAAACTGTTTTTT. Its translation: CASSPGQGGEKLFF.

This clonotype was seen repeatedly, ten times or more. This sequence joins TRBV29-1 and TRBJ2-1, with 10 positions matching TRBD2. J gave up 9 bases and V 2 bases, and 10 bases lay outside the gene matches. This CDR3 has 15 amino acids. Per germline, CDR1 SQVTM and CDR2 ANQGSEA. The DNA for the CDR3 is TGCAGCGTTGAAAACCGTCTAGCGGGAGAAATTGAGCAGTTCTTC. It codes for CSVENRLAGEIEQFF.

This clonotype was found many times. J is TRBJ1-6 and V is TRBV20-1; D unresolved. V was pared by 1 base and J by 8 bases, with 9 bases between. CDR3 length: 13 residues. Germline lookup yields CDR1 DFQATT and CDR2 SNEGSKA (reference sequence). CDR3 residues: CSARVKGDSPLHF. The CDR3, as DNA: TGCAGTGCTAGAGTGAAGGGCGATTCACCCCTCCACTTT.

This clonotype was counted many times. CDR3 bases: TGCGCCAGCAGCGAAAGACAGGGAAACACTGAAGCTTTCTTT. Translated, it gives CASSERQGNTEAFF. The chain carries TRBV5-1 and TRBJ1-1, with 7 positions matching TRBD1. This CDR3 has 14 amino acids. Unmatched junction bases numbered 5, after V lost 4 bases and J lost 2 bases. Germline V gives CDR1 SGHRS, CDR2 YFSETQ.

This clonotype occurred many times. The rearrangement uses TRBV6-5 and TRBJ2-3; TRBD1 might be the D (6 bases). Germline CDR1 and CDR2: MNHEY and SVGAGI. V lost 5 bases, J lost 0 bases, and 12 bases lay in between. The CDR3 loop spans 15 amino acids. CDR3 residues: CASSTSRGSTDTQYF. In DNA, the CDR3 is TGTGCCAGCAGTACCAGCAGGGGAAGCACAGATACGCAGTATTTT.

This clonotype was picked up many times. Written as DNA, the CDR3 is TGTGCCAGCAGTGGACAGGGGAACGGTGGCTACACCTTC. Amino acid sequence: CASSGQGNGGYTF. The chain carries TRBV12-3 or TRBV12-4 and TRBJ1-2; 9 nucleotides line up with TRBD1. This CDR3 is built from 13 residues. The V segment lost 5 bases and the J segment 7 bases; nucleotides outside the gene matches: 5.

At least ten counts were recorded for this clonotype. The chain's CDR3 is CATSRGDRGHGNTIYF. For the CDR3, the DNA is TGTGCCACCAGCAGAGGGGACAGGGGGCACGGAAACACCATATATTTT. V usage is TRBV15 and J usage is TRBJ1-3, with TRBD1 identical over 12 bases. The CDR3 length is 16 residues. Germline loops: CDR1 LNHNV, CDR2 YYDKDF (reference sequence). V was pared by 1 base and J by 4 bases, with 2 bases of the junction left unmatched.

This clonotype has at least ten counts. CDR3 amino acids: CSSSGGQDTEAFF. CDR3 in DNA: TGCAGCTCCTCGGGGGGCCAAGACACTGAAGCTTTCTTT. This sequence joins TRBV29-1 and TRBJ1-1; D may be TRBD1 (6 bases). CDR3 length: 13 amino acids. Germline V gene lookup returns CDR1 SQVTM and CDR2 ANQGSEA. V was shortened by 8 bases and J by 3 bases, with 16 bases between the two germline ends.

This clonotype was observed many times. This chain connects TRBV5-1 to TRBJ1-1; 12 bases fit TRBD1. Trimming removed 2 bases from V and 10 bases from J; junction bases left unmatched: 9. Germline V gene data show CDR1 as SGHRS and CDR2 as YFSETQ. This CDR3 contains 15 residues. The CDR3 spells CASSFTGTGGEGAFF. As DNA, the CDR3 is TGCGCCAGCAGCTTTACTGGGACAGGGGGCGAAGGAGCTTTCTTT.

This clonotype was observed a handful of times. The rearrangement joins TRBV28 to TRBJ1-3; no reliable D call. There are 14 residues in the CDR3. V lost 5 bases, J lost 3 bases, and 11 bases lay in between. Germline CDR1 reads MDHEN; CDR2 reads SYDVKM. The CDR3 here is CASSPPSFGNTIYF. CDR3 bases: TGTGCCAGCAGTCCGCCCTCTTTTGGAAACACCATATATTTT.

This clonotype was detected many times. The chain employs TRBV5-1 and TRBJ1-3, with D hard to call. V gave up 0 bases and J gave up 7 bases, with 8 bases separating them. The CDR3 is made up of 13 amino acids. CDR1 and CDR2 from the germline V gene are SGHRS and YFSETQ. The CDR3 protein is CASSLGPSNTIYF. As DNA, the CDR3 is TGCGCCAGCAGCTTGGGCCCCTCCAACACCATATATTTT. The full variable domain, its missing parts supplied by reference TRBV5-1 and TRBJ1-3, is KAGVTQTPRYLIKTRGQQVTLSCSPISGHRSVSWYQQTPGQGLQFLFEYFSETQRNKGNFPGRFSGRQFSNSRSEMNVSTLELGDSALYLCASSLGPSNTIYFGEGSWLTVV.